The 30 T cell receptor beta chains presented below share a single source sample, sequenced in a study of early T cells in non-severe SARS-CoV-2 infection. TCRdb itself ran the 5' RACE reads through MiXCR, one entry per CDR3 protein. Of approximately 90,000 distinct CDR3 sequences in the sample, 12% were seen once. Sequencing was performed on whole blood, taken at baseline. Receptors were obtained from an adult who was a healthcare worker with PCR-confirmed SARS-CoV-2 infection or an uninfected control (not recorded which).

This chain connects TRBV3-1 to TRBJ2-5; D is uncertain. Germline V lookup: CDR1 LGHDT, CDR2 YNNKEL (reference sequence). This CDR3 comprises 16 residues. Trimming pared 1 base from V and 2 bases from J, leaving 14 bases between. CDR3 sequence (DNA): TGTGCCAGCAGCCAAGCGCGTAACATTGCTCAAGAGACCCAGTACTTC. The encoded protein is CASSQARNIAQETQYF.

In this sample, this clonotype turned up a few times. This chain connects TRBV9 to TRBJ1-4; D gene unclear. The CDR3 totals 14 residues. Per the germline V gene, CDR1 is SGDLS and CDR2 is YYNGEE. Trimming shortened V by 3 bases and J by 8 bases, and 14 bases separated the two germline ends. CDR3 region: CASSAPPREEKLFF. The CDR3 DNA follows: TGTGCCAGCAGCGCCCCCCCCCGGGAGGAAAAACTGTTTTTT.

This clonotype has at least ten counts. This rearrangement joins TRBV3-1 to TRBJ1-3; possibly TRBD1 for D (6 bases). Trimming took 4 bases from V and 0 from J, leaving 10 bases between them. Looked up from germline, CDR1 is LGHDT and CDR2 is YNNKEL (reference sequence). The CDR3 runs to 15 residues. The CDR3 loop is CASSRWGLSGNTIYF. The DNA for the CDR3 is TGTGCCAGCAGCCGGTGGGGGCTCTCTGGAAACACCATATATTTT. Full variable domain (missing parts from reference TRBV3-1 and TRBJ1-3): DTAVSQTPKYLVTQMGNDKSIKCEQNLGHDTMYWYKQDSKKFLKIMFSYNNKELIINETVPNRFSPKSPDKAHLNLHINSLELGDSAVYFCASSRWGLSGNTIYFGEGSWLTVV.

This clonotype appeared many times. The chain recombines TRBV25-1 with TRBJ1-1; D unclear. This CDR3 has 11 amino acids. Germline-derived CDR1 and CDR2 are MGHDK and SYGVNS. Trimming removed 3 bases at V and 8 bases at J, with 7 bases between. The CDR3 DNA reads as TGTGCCAGCAGTGACAGCAAAGAAGCTTTCTTT. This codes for CASSDSKEAFF.

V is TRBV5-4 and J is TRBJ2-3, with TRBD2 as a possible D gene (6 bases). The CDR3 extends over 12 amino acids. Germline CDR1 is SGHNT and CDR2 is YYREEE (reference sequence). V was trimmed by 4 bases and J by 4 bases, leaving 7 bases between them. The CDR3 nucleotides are TGTGCCAGCAGCAGGAGGGCAGATACGCAGTATTTT. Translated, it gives CASSRRADTQYF.

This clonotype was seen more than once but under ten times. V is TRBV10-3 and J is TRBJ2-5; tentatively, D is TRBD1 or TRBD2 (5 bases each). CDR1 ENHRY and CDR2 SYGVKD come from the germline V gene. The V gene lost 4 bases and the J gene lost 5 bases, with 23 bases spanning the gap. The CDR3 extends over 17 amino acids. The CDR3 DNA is TGTGCCATCAGTGGACCCGCGGGTGCTACCCAGGGTGAGACCCAGTACTTC. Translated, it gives CAISGPAGATQGETQYF.

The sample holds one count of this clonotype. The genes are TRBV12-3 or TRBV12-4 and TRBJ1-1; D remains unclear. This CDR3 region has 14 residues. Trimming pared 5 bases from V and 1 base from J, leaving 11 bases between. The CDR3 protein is CASSLRTANTEAFF. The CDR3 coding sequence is TGTGCCAGCAGTCTACGGACGGCGAACACTGAAGCTTTCTTT.

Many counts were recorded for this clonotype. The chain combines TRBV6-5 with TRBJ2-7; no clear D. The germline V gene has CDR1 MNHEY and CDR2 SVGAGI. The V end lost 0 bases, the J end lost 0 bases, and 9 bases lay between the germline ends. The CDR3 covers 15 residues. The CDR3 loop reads CASSYSRDSSYEQYF. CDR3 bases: TGTGCCAGCAGTTACTCGAGAGACTCCTCCTACGAGCAGTACTTC.

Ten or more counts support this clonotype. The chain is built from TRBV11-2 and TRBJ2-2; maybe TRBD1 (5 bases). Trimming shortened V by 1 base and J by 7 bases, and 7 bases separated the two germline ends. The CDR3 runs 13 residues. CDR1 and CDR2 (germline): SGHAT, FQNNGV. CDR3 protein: CASSLVQGGELFF. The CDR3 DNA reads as TGTGCCAGCAGCTTAGTTCAGGGCGGGGAGCTGTTTTTT. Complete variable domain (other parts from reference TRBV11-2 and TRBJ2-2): EAGVAQSPRYKIIEKRQSVAFWCNPISGHATLYWYQQILGQGPKLLIQFQNNGVVDDSQLPKDRFSAERLKGVDSTLKIQPAKLEDSAVYLCASSLVQGGELFFGEGSRLTVL.

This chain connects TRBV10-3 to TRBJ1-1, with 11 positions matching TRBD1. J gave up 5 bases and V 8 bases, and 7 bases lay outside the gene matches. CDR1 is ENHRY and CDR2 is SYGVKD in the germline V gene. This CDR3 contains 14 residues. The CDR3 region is CAIAGQGAGTEAFF. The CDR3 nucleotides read TGTGCCATCGCCGGACAGGGGGCTGGGACTGAAGCTTTCTTT.

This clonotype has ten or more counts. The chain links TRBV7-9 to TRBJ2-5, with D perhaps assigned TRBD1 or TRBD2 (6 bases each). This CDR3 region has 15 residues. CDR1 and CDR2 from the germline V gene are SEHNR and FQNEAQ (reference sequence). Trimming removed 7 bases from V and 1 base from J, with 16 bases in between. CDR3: CASTTGGGRQETQYF. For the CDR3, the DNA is TGTGCCAGCACCACAGGAGGGGGACGCCAAGAGACCCAGTACTTC. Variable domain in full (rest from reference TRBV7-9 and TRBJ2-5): DTGVSQNPRHKITKRGQNVTFRCDPISEHNRLYWYRQTLGQGPEFLTYFQNEAQLEKSRLLSDRFSAERPKGSFSTLEIQRTEQGDSAMYLCASTTGGGRQETQYFGPGTRLLVL.

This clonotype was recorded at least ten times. The CDR3 sequence is CSVAGNYGYTF. DNA of the CDR3: TGCAGCGTTGCAGGGAACTATGGCTACACCTTC. J is TRBJ1-2 and V is TRBV29-1; D is perhaps TRBD1 (5 bases). Germline V lookup: CDR1 SQVTM, CDR2 ANQGSEA. CDR3 length: 11 residues. The V gene lost 4 bases and the J gene lost 2 bases, with 5 bases spanning the gap.

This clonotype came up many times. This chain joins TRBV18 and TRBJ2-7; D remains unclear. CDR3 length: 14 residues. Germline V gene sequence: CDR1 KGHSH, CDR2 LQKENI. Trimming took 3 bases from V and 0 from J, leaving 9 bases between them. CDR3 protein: CASSPEGFSYEQYF. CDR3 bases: TGTGCCAGCTCACCTGAAGGATTCTCCTACGAGCAGTACTTC.

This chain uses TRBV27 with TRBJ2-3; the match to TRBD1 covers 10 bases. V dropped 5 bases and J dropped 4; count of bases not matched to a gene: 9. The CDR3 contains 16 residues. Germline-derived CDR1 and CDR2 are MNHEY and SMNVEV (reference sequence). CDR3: CASSTTGQGWADTQYF. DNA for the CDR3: TGTGCCAGCAGTACTACGGGACAGGGGTGGGCAGATACGCAGTATTTT.

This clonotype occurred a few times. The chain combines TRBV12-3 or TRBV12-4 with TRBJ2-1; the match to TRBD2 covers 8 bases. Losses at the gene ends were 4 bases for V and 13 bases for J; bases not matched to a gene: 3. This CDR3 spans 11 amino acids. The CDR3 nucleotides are TGTGCCAGCAGTTACAGCGGGGGACAGTTCTTC. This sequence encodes CASSYSGGQFF.

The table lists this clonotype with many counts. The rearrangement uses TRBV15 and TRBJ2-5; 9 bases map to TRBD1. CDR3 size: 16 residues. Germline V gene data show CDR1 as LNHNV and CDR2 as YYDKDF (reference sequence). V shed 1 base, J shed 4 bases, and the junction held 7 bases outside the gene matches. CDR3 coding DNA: TGTGCCACCAGCAGAGTGGGACAGGGCGAGGGAGAGACCCAGTACTTC. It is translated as CATSRVGQGEGETQYF.

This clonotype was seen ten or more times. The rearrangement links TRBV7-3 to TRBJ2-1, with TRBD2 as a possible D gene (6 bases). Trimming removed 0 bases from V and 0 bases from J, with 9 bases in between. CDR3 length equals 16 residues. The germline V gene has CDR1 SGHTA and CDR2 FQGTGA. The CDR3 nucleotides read TGTGCCAGCAGCTTAACGGCGGGGAGCTCCTACAATGAGCAGTTCTTC. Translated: CASSLTAGSSYNEQFF.

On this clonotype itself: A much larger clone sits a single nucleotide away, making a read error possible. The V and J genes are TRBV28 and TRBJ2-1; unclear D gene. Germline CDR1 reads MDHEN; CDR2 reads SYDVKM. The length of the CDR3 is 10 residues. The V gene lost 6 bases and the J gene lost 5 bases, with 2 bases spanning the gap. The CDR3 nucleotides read TGTGCCAGCAGAGACAATGAGCAGTTCTTC. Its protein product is CASRDNEQFF.

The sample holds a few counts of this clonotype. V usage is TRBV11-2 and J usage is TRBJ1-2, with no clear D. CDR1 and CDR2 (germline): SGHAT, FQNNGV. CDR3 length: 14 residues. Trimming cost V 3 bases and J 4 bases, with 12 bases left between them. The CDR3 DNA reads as TGTGCCAGCAGCTTTCAATGGAGTAGCTATGGCTACACCTTC. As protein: CASSFQWSSYGYTF.

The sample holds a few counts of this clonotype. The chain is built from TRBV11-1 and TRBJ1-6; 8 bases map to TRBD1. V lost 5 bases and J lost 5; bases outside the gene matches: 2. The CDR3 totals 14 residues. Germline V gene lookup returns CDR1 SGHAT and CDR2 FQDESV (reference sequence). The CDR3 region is CASSRTGNNSPLHF. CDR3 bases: TGTGCCAGCAGCCGGACAGGGAATAATTCACCCCTCCACTTT.

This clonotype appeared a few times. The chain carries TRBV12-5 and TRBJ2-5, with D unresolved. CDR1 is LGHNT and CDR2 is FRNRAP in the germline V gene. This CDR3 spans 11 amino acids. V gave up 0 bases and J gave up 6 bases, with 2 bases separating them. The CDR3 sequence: CASGLVQTQYF. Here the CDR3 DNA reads TGTGCTAGTGGTTTGGTACAGACCCAGTACTTC.

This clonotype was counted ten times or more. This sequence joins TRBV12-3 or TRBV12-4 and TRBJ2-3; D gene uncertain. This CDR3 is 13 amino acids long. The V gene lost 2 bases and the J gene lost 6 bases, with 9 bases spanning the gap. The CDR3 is CASSLPGGDTQYF. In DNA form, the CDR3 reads TGTGCCAGCAGTTTACCAGGTGGGGATACGCAGTATTTT.

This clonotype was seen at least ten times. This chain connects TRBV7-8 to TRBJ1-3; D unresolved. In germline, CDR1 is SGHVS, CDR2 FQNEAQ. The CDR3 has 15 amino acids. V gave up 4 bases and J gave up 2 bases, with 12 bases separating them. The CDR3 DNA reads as TGTGCCAGCAGCTCCCCCGTACGGGCTGGAAACACCATATATTTT. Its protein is CASSSPVRAGNTIYF.

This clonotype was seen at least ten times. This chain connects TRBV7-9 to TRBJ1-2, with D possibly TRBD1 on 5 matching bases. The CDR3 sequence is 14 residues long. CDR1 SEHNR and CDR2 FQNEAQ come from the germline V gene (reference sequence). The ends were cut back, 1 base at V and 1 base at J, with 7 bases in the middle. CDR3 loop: CASSLGGDNYGYTF. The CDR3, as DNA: TGTGCCAGCAGCTTAGGAGGGGATAACTATGGCTACACCTTC. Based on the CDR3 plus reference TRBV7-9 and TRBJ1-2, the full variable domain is DTGVSQNPRHKITKRGQNVTFRCDPISEHNRLYWYRQTLGQGPEFLTYFQNEAQLEKSRLLSDRFSAERPKGSFSTLEIQRTEQGDSAMYLCASSLGGDNYGYTFGSGTRLTVV.

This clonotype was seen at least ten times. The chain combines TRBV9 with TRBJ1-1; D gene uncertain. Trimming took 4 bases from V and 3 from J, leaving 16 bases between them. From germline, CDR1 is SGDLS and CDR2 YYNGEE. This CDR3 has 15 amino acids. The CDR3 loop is CASSPPRLVDTEAFF. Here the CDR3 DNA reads TGTGCCAGCAGCCCCCCACGTCTGGTCGACACTGAAGCTTTCTTT.

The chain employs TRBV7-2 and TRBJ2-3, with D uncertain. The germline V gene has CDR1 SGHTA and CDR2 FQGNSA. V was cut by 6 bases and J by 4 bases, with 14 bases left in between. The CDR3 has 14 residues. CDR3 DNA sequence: TGTGCCAGCAGTTCGGGCAGCCCCCCAGATACGCAGTATTTT. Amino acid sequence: CASSSGSPPDTQYF.

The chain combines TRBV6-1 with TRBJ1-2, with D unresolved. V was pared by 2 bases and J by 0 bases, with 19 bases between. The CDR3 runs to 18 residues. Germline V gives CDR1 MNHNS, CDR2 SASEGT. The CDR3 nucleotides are TGTGCCAGCAGTGAACAGGTTGGAAGCGCCATCTCTAACTATGGCTACACCTTC. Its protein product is CASSEQVGSAISNYGYTF.

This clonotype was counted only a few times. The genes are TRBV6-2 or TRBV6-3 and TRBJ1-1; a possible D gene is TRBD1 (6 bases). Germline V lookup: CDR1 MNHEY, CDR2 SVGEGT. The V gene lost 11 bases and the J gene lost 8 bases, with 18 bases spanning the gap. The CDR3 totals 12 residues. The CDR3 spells CAVGTPSREAFF. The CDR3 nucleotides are TGTGCCGTTGGGACACCGTCCAGGGAAGCTTTCTTT.

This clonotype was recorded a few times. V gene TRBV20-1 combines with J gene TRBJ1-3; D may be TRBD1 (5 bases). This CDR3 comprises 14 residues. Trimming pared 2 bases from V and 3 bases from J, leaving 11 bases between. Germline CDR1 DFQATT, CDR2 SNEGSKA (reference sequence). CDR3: CSARSGKRGNTIYF. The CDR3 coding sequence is TGCAGTGCTAGATCAGGGAAACGTGGAAACACCATATATTTT.

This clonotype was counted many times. The chain's CDR3 is CASSRDRAYNEQFF. The CDR3 DNA sequence: TGCGCCAGCAGCCGGGACAGGGCCTACAATGAGCAGTTCTTC. The rearrangement links TRBV5-1 to TRBJ2-1; 9 bases are a match to TRBD1. Germline V CDR1 and CDR2: SGHRS, YFSETQ. The CDR3 is 14 residues long. V was pared by 4 bases and J by 2 bases, with 1 base of the junction left unmatched.